This TCR beta chain was identified in a study of response to subunit inactivated influenza vaccine. Findings of the study overall: It was suggested by the authors that few new T cells are recruited by each seasonal influenza vaccination.

MiXCR, applied by TCRdb to the RT-PCR reads, yields one record per CDR3 protein. The sample shows about 580,000 distinct CDR3 sequences, around 15% of them seen only once. Germline V gene lookup returns CDR1 SGHAT and CDR2 FQNNGV. The CDR3 length is 12 residues. In this sample, this clonotype turned up a few times. The antigen is not known. Germline and junction disagree at one end, which may indicate a read error. This specimen was PBMCs from blood, taken approximately 12 days after vaccination. This sequence originates from a man aged 45 to 65 who received an inactivated influenza vaccine. The chain is built from TRBV11-2 and TRBJ1-4; tentatively, D is TRBD1 (5 bases). CDR3 DNA sequence: TGTGCCAGCAGCTTAGGGGCAGAGGGGCTGGTTTTT. Translating gives CASSLGAEGLVF.